The 27 T cell receptor beta chains given below trace back to one sample, sequenced in a study of cytomegalovirus exposure and HLA in healthy donors. Primers: 60 Vbeta forward and 13 Jbeta reverse. This table comes from immunoSEQ multiplex PCR, and its TCRdb copy is limited to in-frame clones, with some not included. The profile shows fewer than 200,000 clones, about three quarters of them singletons. Sequenced: PBMCs. Receptor source: a girl under 18 in good health and CMV-seronegative.

The chain has TRBV7-2 and TRBJ2-3; D might be TRBD1 (5 bases). Germline-derived CDR1 and CDR2 are SGHTA and FQGNSA. The CDR3 has 15 residues. V lost 1 base and J 2 bases, leaving 10 bases between the germline ends. CDR3 DNA: TGTGCCAGCAGCTTAGTAAAGGGGCCCACAGATACGCAGTATTTT. The encoded protein is CASSLVKGPTDTQYF.

The chain combines TRBV7-9 with TRBJ1-4; no definite D call. From germline, CDR1 is SEHNR and CDR2 FQNEAQ (reference sequence). Trimming cost V 3 bases and J 0 bases, with 5 bases left between them. This CDR3 contains 14 residues. The CDR3 reads CASSFDTTNEKLFF. The DNA for the CDR3 is TGTGCCAGCAGCTTCGACACAACTAATGAAAAACTGTTTTTT.

The CDR3 is CASSVNSGNTIYF. The CDR3 nucleotides read TGCGCCAGCAGCGTTAACTCTGGAAACACCATATATTTT. The J gene is TRBJ1-3, the V gene TRBV5-1; no firm D call. V was pared by 4 bases and J by 0 bases, with 5 bases between. CDR1 is SGHRS and CDR2 is YFSETQ in the germline V gene. The CDR3 contains 13 residues.

The chain couples TRBV13 to TRBJ2-5; 10 nucleotides match TRBD1. V trimming: 4 bases; J trimming: 4 bases; junction bases outside the gene matches: 3. This CDR3 spans 14 amino acids. Germline assignment: CDR1 PRHDT and CDR2 FYEKMQ (reference sequence). This chain's CDR3 is CASSYGDRGETQYF. The CDR3 DNA reads TGTGCCAGCAGCTACGGGGACAGGGGAGAGACCCAGTACTTC.

The rearrangement joins TRBV7-6 to TRBJ1-2; D is perhaps TRBD1 (5 bases). With 3 bases removed from V and 6 bases from J, the gap between germline ends came to 8 bases. This CDR3 contains 12 residues. From germline, CDR1 is SGHVS and CDR2 FNYEAQ. The CDR3 bases are TGTGCCAGCAGCTTGGTAGGGGATGGCTACACCTTC. This gives the protein CASSLVGDGYTF.

The chain recombines TRBV11-1 with TRBJ2-1; D is unresolved. This CDR3 spans 13 amino acids. CDR1 and CDR2 (germline): SGHAT, FQDESV (reference sequence). V lost 8 bases and J lost 0, with 8 bases in between. The CDR3 protein is CASQHLSYNEQFF. Here the CDR3 DNA reads TGTGCCAGCCAACACCTCTCCTACAATGAGCAGTTCTTC.

V is TRBV7-8 and J is TRBJ1-6; 7 nucleotides line up with TRBD1. The germline CDR1 and CDR2 sequences are SGHVS and FQNEAQ. The CDR3 sequence is 15 residues long. Trimming cost V 3 bases and J 7 bases; bases outside gene matches: 6. Here the CDR3 DNA reads TGTGCCAGCAGCTTCACAGGGGAAAAGAATTCACCCCTCCACTTT. It is translated as CASSFTGEKNSPLHF.

The rearrangement joins TRBV2 to TRBJ1-2; TRBD1 is a possible D gene (5 bases). Germline values: CDR1 SNHLY, CDR2 FYNNEI. This CDR3 region has 15 residues. V lost 4 bases and J 4 bases, leaving 16 bases between the germline ends. In DNA form, the CDR3 reads TGTGCCAGCAGTGTAGGGACTACTAGTAGCTATGGCTACACCTTC. Its protein is CASSVGTTSSYGYTF.

With regard to this clone: Other DNA sequences from this sample encode an identical CDR3 as well. The chain carries TRBV29-1 and TRBJ2-2; TRBD1 aligns across 9 bases. Trimming removed 4 bases from V and 4 bases from J; junction bases left unmatched: 4. Germline CDR1 SQVTM, CDR2 ANQGSEA. The CDR3 has 14 residues. CDR3 loop: CSVVGQGITGELFF. CDR3 bases: TGCAGCGTTGTGGGACAGGGAATCACCGGGGAGCTGTTTTTT.

This chain uses TRBV9 with TRBJ1-2; the match to TRBD1 covers 10 bases. CDR1 is SGDLS and CDR2 is YYNGEE in the germline V gene. The CDR3 is 18 residues long. The junction had 13 bases not matched to a gene; V was cut back by 4 bases and J by 1 base. DNA of the CDR3: TGTGCCAGCAGCCAAGGAGGACAGGGGGTTGAGTTTAACTATGGCTACACCTTC. As protein: CASSQGGQGVEFNYGYTF. Variable domain in full (rest from reference TRBV9 and TRBJ1-2): DSGVTQTPKHLITATGQRVTLRCSPRSGDLSVYWYQQSLDQGLQFLIQYYNGEERAKGNILERFSAQQFPDLHSELNLSSLELGDSALYFCASSQGGQGVEFNYGYTFGSGTRLTVV.

This sequence joins TRBV5-1 and TRBJ2-5; D gene uncertain. This CDR3 has 13 amino acids. The germline V and J ends were trimmed by 0 bases and 7 bases, with 10 bases remaining between them. Germline assignment: CDR1 SGHRS and CDR2 YFSETQ. The DNA of the CDR3 is TGCGCCAGCAGCTTGGGTGCAGGATCGACCCAGTACTTC. It yields the protein CASSLGAGSTQYF.

The chain is built from TRBV19 and TRBJ2-1; 7 nucleotides match TRBD2. Per germline, CDR1 LNHDA and CDR2 SQIVND (reference sequence). Trimming cost V 6 bases and J 9 bases; bases outside gene matches: 11. The CDR3 has 14 residues. CDR3 sequence reads: CASSPLLADGEQFF. The DNA of the CDR3 is TGTGCCAGTAGCCCTCTCCTAGCGGACGGTGAGCAGTTCTTC.

The chain is built from TRBV5-1 and TRBJ1-4; D is ambiguous. The CDR3 runs to 14 residues. Trimming cost V 4 bases and J 8 bases, with 15 bases left between them. Per germline, CDR1 SGHRS and CDR2 YFSETQ. DNA of the CDR3: TGCGCCAGCAGCCCCACGGGTTCGGGGGAAAAACTGTTTTTT. Amino acid sequence: CASSPTGSGEKLFF.

This sequence joins TRBV5-1 and TRBJ1-2; D is undetermined. There are 12 residues in the CDR3. Trimming removed 7 bases at V and 2 bases at J, with 9 bases between. Germline CDR1 reads SGHRS; CDR2 reads YFSETQ. CDR3 protein: CASGAENYGYTF. The CDR3, as DNA: TGCGCCAGCGGAGCTGAGAACTATGGCTACACCTTC.

This clone was seen a single time. The rearrangement uses TRBV7-8 and TRBJ2-3, with 8 bases fitting TRBD2. With 1 base clipped from V and 3 bases from J, the junction kept 3 bases outside the gene matches. Per the germline V gene, CDR1 is SGHVS and CDR2 is FQNEAQ. CDR3 length equals 15 residues. DNA of the CDR3: TGTGCCAGCAGCTTAGAATTAGCGGGGACAGATACGCAGTATTTT. It encodes CASSLELAGTDTQYF.

This chain uses TRBV5-4 with TRBJ2-7; possibly TRBD2 for D (6 bases). CDR3 length: 16 amino acids. Germline values: CDR1 SGHNT, CDR2 YYREEE (reference sequence). The V gene lost 4 bases and the J gene lost 7 bases, with 24 bases spanning the gap. The CDR3 DNA reads as TGTGCCAGCAGCCCCACTGGGGGAGGTGGCACCCGGGAGCAGTACTTC. It encodes CASSPTGGGGTREQYF.

The chain employs TRBV14 and TRBJ2-1, with D tentatively TRBD1 (6 bases). This CDR3 has 15 residues. The V end was cut by 4 bases, the J end by 2 bases, with 12 bases between. Germline CDR1 and CDR2: SGHDN and FVKESK. The chain's CDR3 is CASSLVDSPYNEQFF. DNA of the CDR3: TGTGCCAGCAGCCTAGTGGACAGCCCCTACAATGAGCAGTTCTTC.

The chain joins TRBV19 to TRBJ1-3, with a weak D call TRBD1 (6 bases). This CDR3 is 17 amino acids long. V gave up 7 bases and J gave up 4 bases, with 23 bases separating them. Germline CDR1 and CDR2: LNHDA and SQIVND (reference sequence). CDR3 loop: CASKGRQGHPSGNTIYF. DNA for the CDR3: TGTGCCAGTAAGGGTCGGCAGGGACACCCTTCGGGAAACACCATATATTTT. Variable domain in full (rest from reference TRBV19 and TRBJ1-3): DGGITQSPKYLFRKEGQNVTLSCEQNLNHDAMYWYRQDPGQGLRLIYYSQIVNDFQKGDIAEGYSVSREKKESFPLTVTSAQKNPTAFYLCASKGRQGHPSGNTIYFGEGSWLTVV.

This clone was seen only a few times. The chain links TRBV10-2 to TRBJ1-1; D remains ambiguous. This CDR3 is built from 13 residues. Germline V gene data show CDR1 as WSHSY and CDR2 as SAAADI. The V and J ends lost 8 bases and 1 base respectively, with 11 bases between them. CDR3 bases: TGCGCCAGCGAGCGGTTCGAGAACACTGAAGCTTTCTTT. Translating gives CASERFENTEAFF.

V gene TRBV5-1 combines with J gene TRBJ1-1; possibly TRBD1 for D (6 bases). The length of the CDR3 is 14 residues. Germline assignment: CDR1 SGHRS and CDR2 YFSETQ. The V and J ends lost 4 bases and 2 bases respectively, with 12 bases between them. The CDR3 protein is CASSTDSVNTEAFF. The CDR3, as DNA: TGCGCCAGCAGCACGGACAGTGTAAACACTGAAGCTTTCTTT.

This clone was counted once. This sequence joins TRBV5-1 and TRBJ2-1; no reliable D call. The germline gives CDR1 SGHRS, CDR2 YFSETQ. Trimming took off 3 bases at V and 0 bases at J, with 13 bases between the two ends. The length of the CDR3 is 16 residues. CDR3 DNA sequence: TGCGCCAGCAGCTCAGACGCGACAAGCTCCTACAATGAGCAGTTCTTC. It translates to CASSSDATSSYNEQFF.

The chain is built from TRBV6-6 and TRBJ2-1; 8 nucleotides agree with TRBD1. The CDR3 length is 12 residues. Trimming removed 0 bases from V and 13 bases from J; junction bases left unmatched: 2. Germline values: CDR1 MNHNY, CDR2 SVGAGI (reference sequence). CDR3 amino acids: CASSYSGTGQFF. Here the CDR3 DNA reads TGTGCCAGCAGTTACTCGGGGACAGGACAGTTCTTC.

The CDR3 is CASRPGQGNVAEAFF. The CDR3 DNA reads TGTGCCAGCAGGCCGGGACAGGGGAATGTGGCTGAAGCTTTCTTT. This chain links TRBV6-4 with TRBJ1-1, with 10 positions matching TRBD1. Unmatched junction bases numbered 10, after V lost 6 bases and J lost 6 bases. CDR3 length: 15 amino acids. Germline CDR1 and CDR2: MRHNA and SNTAGT.

Here the CDR3 reads CASSQGLLETQYF. In DNA, the CDR3 is TGCGCCAGCAGCCAAGGACTCTTAGAGACCCAGTACTTC. This sequence joins TRBV4-1 and TRBJ2-5, with D unclear. Per the germline V gene, CDR1 is MGHRA and CDR2 is YSYEKL. This CDR3 has 13 residues. V was cut by 1 base and J by 4 bases, with 7 bases left in between.

This clone was observed a single time. The chain is built from TRBV7-8 and TRBJ2-2; TRBD1 agrees at 10 bases. Trimming at V came to 6 bases and at J to 5 bases, leaving 6 bases not matched to a gene. CDR1 SGHVS and CDR2 FQNEAQ come from the germline V gene. The CDR3 is 15 amino acids. The CDR3 spells CASSYRTGGTGELFF. CDR3 bases: TGTGCCAGCAGTTATCGGACAGGGGGGACCGGGGAGCTGTTTTTT.

This chain links TRBV6-1 with TRBJ2-4; 8 bases are shared with TRBD1. V gave up 2 bases and J gave up 4 bases; unmatched junction bases: 4. This CDR3 has 15 amino acids. CDR1 is MNHNS and CDR2 is SASEGT in the germline V gene. CDR3 sequence: CASSEPWTGKNIQYF. The CDR3 DNA reads as TGTGCCAGCAGTGAACCCTGGACAGGGAAAAACATTCAGTACTTC.

This clone was seen once. The chain employs TRBV2 and TRBJ1-5; 9 bases are shared with TRBD1. This CDR3 contains 16 residues. The V gene's germline CDR1 is SNHLY and CDR2 FYNNEI. V gave up 7 bases and J gave up 0 bases; unmatched junction bases: 7. DNA for the CDR3: TGTGCCAGCAACAGGGGGCCCTCCTATAGCAATCAGCCCCAGCATTTT. Protein: CASNRGPSYSNQPQHF. Full variable domain (remainder filled in from reference TRBV2 and TRBJ1-5): EPEVTQTPSHQVTQMGQEVILRCVPISNHLYFYWYRQILGQKVEFLVSFYNNEISEKSEIFDDQFSVERPDGSNFTLKIRSTKLEDSAMYFCASNRGPSYSNQPQHFGDGTRLSIL.